The next 12 T cell receptor beta chains were all read from a single sample in a study of monozygotic twins with inflammatory bowel disease. TCRdb processed the 5' RACE reads again and assigns one entry to each CDR3 protein, with no DNA. The record lists about 160,000 distinct CDR3 sequences, of which the ten most abundant hold 2.8%. Sequences were obtained from blood. Receptor source: a human donor with ulcerative colitis or Crohn's disease, or a healthy co-twin of an affected twin (not recorded which).

This CDR3 reads CAIGKREEADVQFF. This chain links TRBV10-3 with TRBJ2-1; TCRdb names TRBD2, which stays unverified in the absence of DNA. CDR1 and CDR2 from the germline V gene are ENHRY and SYGVKD. The CDR3 is 14 residues long.

The rearrangement joins TRBV7-3 to TRBJ2-2. The CDR3 covers 13 residues. The V gene's germline CDR1 is SGHTA and CDR2 FQGTGA. The CDR3 reads CASSREFNRELFF.

The genes are TRBV4-1 and TRBJ2-3; the D call of TRBD1 rests on TCRdb alone, since no DNA is present to check it. This CDR3 region has 17 residues. Germline lookup yields CDR1 MGHRA and CDR2 YSYEKL. CDR3 protein: CASSQVLGQGSGDTQYF.

The rearrangement links TRBV5-1 to TRBJ2-7; TCRdb lists TRBD2, though no DNA is available to test this call. CDR1 SGHRS and CDR2 YFSETQ come from the germline V gene. The CDR3 runs 15 residues. CDR3 sequence reads: CASSPGLAAGFEQYF.

V gene TRBV28 combines with J gene TRBJ1-5. Germline V gene lookup returns CDR1 MDHEN and CDR2 SYDVKM. The CDR3 is 12 residues long. CDR3 residues: CASSLFGQPQHF.

V gene TRBV5-1 combines with J gene TRBJ1-2. Germline V gene sequence: CDR1 SGHRS, CDR2 YFSETQ. The CDR3 spans 16 residues. CDR3 amino acids: CASSLECREIDYGYTF.

The chain carries TRBV20-1 and TRBJ2-5. Germline CDR1 DFQATT, CDR2 SNEGSKA (reference sequence). CDR3 length: 11 residues. This CDR3 is CSATRQETQYF.

This chain links TRBV19 with TRBJ1-5. From germline, CDR1 is LNHDA and CDR2 SQIVND (reference sequence). CDR3 length: 14 residues. This CDR3 is CASSISYGNQPQHF.

The chain combines TRBV7-2 with TRBJ2-7. This CDR3 has 14 amino acids. The germline CDR1 and CDR2 sequences are SGHTA and FQGNSA. CDR3 residues: CASSFSGGTYEQYF.

The genes are TRBV7-9 and TRBJ1-2. The CDR3 is 13 amino acids. Germline V gene data show CDR1 as SEHNR and CDR2 as FQNEAQ (reference sequence). The CDR3 region is CASSETDSNGYTF.

V usage is TRBV9 and J usage is TRBJ1-4; the TCRdb D gene call, TRBD1, has no DNA to confirm it. This CDR3 spans 15 amino acids. Germline lookup yields CDR1 SGDLS and CDR2 YYNGEE. This chain's CDR3 is CASSVDQGRTEKLFF.

The chain recombines TRBV24-1 with TRBJ2-4; the TCRdb D gene call, TRBD1, has no DNA to confirm it. Germline CDR1 KGHDR, CDR2 SFDVKD. There are 13 residues in the CDR3. The CDR3 protein is CATSEMGQGLQYF.